This T cell receptor beta chain was identified during a study of cytomegalovirus exposure and HLA in healthy donors (dated by TCRdb to about 2017). For the study in its entirety: An earlier analysis of under 600 of the donors reported about 250 Gb of sequence data and around 110 million unique TCR beta sequences from about 200 million T cells. Around 320 gigabases of sequencing data and approximately 84 million unique TCR sequences were included in an early release covering 550 to 800 HLA-typed donors. Among the approximately 400 genotyped donors, approximately 81% belonged to the genetic ancestry cluster associated with self-reported Caucasian donors. The study was designed to test whether signatures of past pathogen exposure could be identified by cataloging public T cell receptors. The study used immunosequencing to profile the T cell repertoires of some 600 subjects and linked those repertoires to cytomegalovirus serostatus. In addition to the first cohort of roughly 700 subjects, a separate validation cohort of approximately 110 different subjects was used. To predict cytomegalovirus infection status, the study combined high-throughput TCR immunosequencing, statistical association of individual TCRs with disease status, and machine learning. A later analysis re-examined previously published TCR beta repertoires from roughly 720 donors and added high-resolution HLA genotyping to investigate patterns of TCR occurrence. The later analysis used no new phenotypic data to find candidate immune exposures, relying instead on TCR beta sequences and their occurrence across donors. An earlier analysis of 587 of the donors applied high-throughput TCR beta sequencing to assess whether each TCR beta V gene segment acted as functional or pseudogenic. Donor age, sex, ethnicity and CMV serostatus were collected together with the repertoire data. A later genetic analysis used genome-wide SNP genotypes for about 65% of the roughly 670 donors, treating that subset as a discovery cohort. All discovery cohort repertoires had been generated on a single sequencing platform. Class I and class II HLA loci were covered by the typing at four-digit resolution. Typing coverage varied by locus: roughly 620-630 donors for A, B, C, DRB1 and DQB1; more than 500 for DQA1; approximately 610 for DPA1; under 490 for DPB1. Because of strong linkage in the cohort, roughly five DR-DQ haplotypes were treated as single units for association and clustering. Across approximately 400 genotyped donors of the cohort, an average of about 240,000 unique TCR beta nucleotide sequences per donor were sequenced, and approximately 17% of those sequences were non-productive.

The cohort consisted of some 730 healthy bone marrow donors. At the time of sampling, all cohort members were nominally healthy, though unrecorded immune exposures were likely present. The donor tested CMV seronegative, placing the donor among the 350 to 400 seronegative members of the cohort. A peripheral blood sample was provided by each donor, and peripheral blood mononuclear cells were used for TCR beta sequencing. The Qiagen DNeasy Blood Extraction Kit was used to extract genomic DNA from the blood cell samples. Library creation used the immunoSEQ multiplex PCR assay. A mixture of 60 forward primers for TCR Vbeta segments and 13 reverse primers for TCR Jbeta segments was used in the multiplex PCR. The CDR3 region of rearranged TCR beta genes was amplified from genomic DNA by a multiplex PCR assay. The Illumina HiSeq System was used to sequence the amplified TCR beta libraries as 87-base-pair reads. The published analysis was carried out like this. A later analysis counted some 80 million unique TCR beta chains across the 550 to 700 repertoires, and roughly 10 million of these chains were shared by at least two donors. To remove PCR and sequencing errors, raw reads were error-corrected and collapsed into unique sequences using a nearest-neighbor algorithm that merged closely related sequences. V, D and J gene segments were assigned by aligning CDR3 sequences to IMGT reference sequences. For a sequence to be retained, a match of at least six nucleotides to both a V gene segment and a J gene segment was required. Rearrangements were called productive when the CDR3 lacked stop codons and stayed in frame with V and J; all others were non-productive. CDR3 was defined by IMGT convention, running from the second conserved V-encoded cysteine to the conserved J-encoded phenylalanine. Sequences without an unambiguous match to a single V gene segment were excluded from the earlier analysis of about 600 of the donors. In an earlier analysis of approximately 590 of the donors, a V segment was called functional when productive rearrangements were above 56.7%, and segregating when the standard deviation between donors exceeded 5%. To diagnose cytomegalovirus status from the catalog of TCR beta chain sequences, a statistical classification framework was built. In a later analysis, TCR nucleotide sequences were compared against IMGT/GENE-DB human TR gene sequences so that V and J genes could be assigned. The TCRdist pipeline was used in a later analysis to assign CDR3 sequences and most-parsimonious VDJ recombination scenarios. In a later analysis, each TCR beta chain was defined by its CDR3 amino acid sequence together with its V-gene family, and reads without a unique V-gene family were excluded. To address suspected cross-contamination and a sequencing artifact, a later analysis removed 550 to 750 highly shared, low-generation-probability nucleotide sequences. In a later analysis, a clonal expansion index for each public chain was calculated from normalized within-repertoire ranks of inferred template counts. A later analysis computed generation probabilities with a VDJ recombination model fitted to out-of-frame rearrangements, and checked the results against IGoR. A later analysis scored TCR-TCR, TCR-HLA and TCR-CMV co-occurrence with hypergeometric tests, applying a repertoire-size bias correction to TCR pairs. To estimate false discovery rates, a later analysis permuted the HLA or CMV assignments 20 times. In a later analysis, co-occurring TCRs were grouped using DBSCAN, and TCRdist sequence similarity was added for clustering within HLA-allele-positive subsets. Co-occurrence clustering excluded repertoires with fewer than 30,000 or more than 120,000 public chains, plus five with anomalous nucleotide sharing. TCRdb stores this immuneACCESS table with in-frame sequences only. Part of the clones is absent; in the studies checked, under half of the shortfall reflects unresolved V genes, and no reason is known for the rest. V and J calls and clone size come straight from that table; D and trimming were deduced from the DNA. The sample yields roughly 130,000 clones; about 61% were counted once. Jointly, the top ten make up around 1.8% of the sample.

From the cysteine through the phenylalanine, the CDR3 covers 20 amino acids. The retained sequence is limited to the CDR3, 60 bases, with the frame set at the first base. Trimmed from V: 3 bases; trimmed from J: 0 bases; junction bases lacking a gene match: 10. The germline V gene yields LGHNA for CDR1 and YSLEER for CDR2. Concerning this clone: What this receptor recognizes is not known. Per-base qualities were not stored, and no clone one base away is much larger.

Findings and caveats that apply to the study as a whole: Immune exposure information for the cohort was limited to CMV serostatus. At a false discovery rate of 0.05, a later analysis linked about 16,000 TCR beta sequences to specific HLA alleles. In an earlier analysis of some 550 of the donors, most TCR beta V segments were observed in productive rearrangements about 90% or about 30% of the time, broadly matching IMGT annotations. Compared with equally common non-associated chains, HLA-associated TCR beta chains in a later analysis were more clonally expanded and had lower generation probabilities. According to a later analysis, most CMV-associated TCR beta chains appeared to be HLA-restricted, and the HLA associations seemed to be driven largely by CMV exposure. A further reported finding was that TCR beta sequences accurately predicted the HLA-A and HLA-B alleles for most subjects in the first cohort. A group of highly shared sequence variants was considered likely to be a technical artifact of the sequencing pipeline. A later analysis reported that several top co-occurrence clusters appeared linked to parvovirus B19, influenza, CMV and Epstein-Barr virus. In the study, approximately 150 TCR beta chains were listed as associated with cytomegalovirus. Because counts were too low, approximately 15 rarely observed V segments, including chromosome 9 orphons, were excluded from the earlier analysis of 587 of the donors. The classifier was reported to diagnose cytomegalovirus status with high specificity and sensitivity in both the original cohort and the validation cohort. In vitro tests confirmed that a few of the cytomegalovirus-associated TCR beta chains recognize cytomegalovirus antigens. It was suggested by the authors that the approach could potentially be generalized to other disease states and immunological phenotypes. The presence/absence analyses assumed that sequencing depth was roughly uniform across donors, and that assumption may not be true. Some IMGT-functional V segments, including TRBV6-2 and TRBV6-3, could not be told apart with the 87-base-pair reads, so those segments were excluded. In this cohort, only TCR beta chains were sequenced, and detectable features were limited by the absence of alpha or paired-chain data. Because some donors lacked HLA typing at each locus, the association tests relied only on the typed subset. An association between a missense DCLRE1C variant and V-gene and J-gene trimming of TCR beta chains was found in a later genetic analysis and replicated in an independent cohort. While some public TCRs were present in many individuals, most TCR sequences turned up only very rarely across donors. Linkage disequilibrium might explain the correlated functional status among segregating V segments, but an unknown experimental factor could not be excluded. When HLA alleles, especially DR and DQ, strongly co-occurred, attributing TCR associations to individual alleles was difficult. Compared with the roughly 700-donor mean, donors in an Asian-associated ancestry cluster had fewer N-insertions in productive TCRs, according to a later genetic analysis. In a later analysis, the rate of TCR association differed among HLA loci, with DRB1 alleles having the most associated TCRs and HLA-C alleles having the fewest.

The TCR was taken from a male donor in good health and CMV-seronegative. The chain is encoded by TRBV4-3 joined to TRBJ2-1; TRBD2 agrees with 14 junctional bases. The sample comprised PBMCs. The CDR3: CASSQIGLAGGFSSYNEQFF. The DNA sequence reads TGCGCCAGCAGCCAGATCGGACTAGCGGGGGGATTCAGCTCCTACAATGAGCAGTTCTTC.